The clone carrying this TCR beta chain came up a few times. As yet, its antigen is unknown. Graft samples were processed, releasing intraepithelial and lamina propria lymphocytes. The table came from immunoSEQ multiplex PCR; TCRdb's copy has only in-frame clones and leaves some out. The sample yields 13,000 to 15,000 clones, less than 80% seen once. The sample originates from a study of graft-versus-host responses after intestinal transplantation. Across the whole study: After anti-thymocyte globulin induction, recipients took tacrolimus and steroids for 2 to 3 years.

General observations from the study: High graft-versus-host to host-versus-graft clonal ratios were found in allografts of patients who had graft-donor T cell macrochimerism.

CDR1 and CDR2 (germline): KGHSH, LQKENI. The length of the CDR3 is 14 residues. The ends lost 4 bases at V and 3 bases at J; junction bases unmatched: 5. The rearrangement links TRBV18 to TRBJ2-5; 7 bases are shared with TRBD1. Material: ileum tissue, obtained 650 to 700 days after intestinal transplantation. This TCR was recovered from a human patient who received an intestinal transplant, so some T cells may come from the graft donor. For the CDR3, the DNA is TGTGCCAGCTCACTCGAGGGACAGAAAGAGACCCAGTACTTC. It yields the protein CASSLEGQKETQYF.